This TCR beta chain originates from a study of low-dose radiotherapy and immunotherapy resistance in tumors. Study-wide context: The treatment that patients received was intravenous nivolumab 240 mg every two weeks plus ipilimumab 1 mg/kg every six weeks. Every two weeks, cyclophosphamide 200 mg/m2 was infused one day before radiation plus immunotherapy. TRAV and TRBV primers primed cDNA for both TCRalpha and TCRbeta.

Using a constant-region primer together with a V-primer adapter, TCRs were subjected to 15 to 20 PCR cycles of amplification. TCRdb called the reads again in MiXCR, with one record for every CDR3 protein. Of about 46,000 distinct CDR3 sequences detected, 12% appear once; the ten largest clones hold about 6%. The CDR3 spans 17 residues. J lost 0 bases, V lost 3 bases, and 9 bases had no gene match. The germline gives CDR1 LGHNA, CDR2 YNFKEQ. Time point: before trial treatment. This sample comprised PBMCs, obtained before treatment. The chain carries TRBV4-2 and TRBJ2-3; the match to TRBD2 covers 7 bases. The TCR originated in a female donor with ovarian cancer. CDR3 nucleotides: TGTGCCAGCAGCCAGGCACGGAGCGGGGTTAGCACAGATACGCAGTATTTT. Translating it yields CASSQARSGVSTDTQYF.